A selection of T cell receptor beta chains follows, all from one sample in a study of blood T cell repertoires in COVID-19. Some clones are missing from TCRdb's copy, which holds only in-frame ones; the method was immunoSEQ multiplex PCR. The table shows about 74,000 clones, with 91% occurring only once. The material sequenced was peripheral blood. The source is a woman in her fifties or sixties with active COVID-19. Both conserved end residues are part of each CDR3. D genes are given only for firm matches. Size is stated for part of the rows, as once, few or many counts, or as a class when the clone is expanded.

.	TRBV10-2	TRBJ2-1	TRBD2	CASRTSAFDEQFF	TGCGCCAGCAGGACTAGCGCCTTCGATGAGCAGTTCTTC
.	TRBV5-1	TRBJ1-1	TRBD1	CASSLEGTGVGTEAFF	TGCGCCAGCAGCTTGGAGGGGACAGGGGTCGGAACTGAAGCTTTCTTT
.	TRBV7-9	TRBJ1-4	.	CASSLPGHEKLFF	TGTGCCAGCAGCTTGCCAGGGCACGAAAAACTGTTTTTT
few	TRBV28	TRBJ2-3	TRBD2	CASSLASAGEDTQYF	TGTGCCAGCAGTTTGGCTAGCGCGGGGGAAGATACGCAGTATTTT
.	TRBV3-1/TRBV3-2	TRBJ1-1	.	CASRLEGLNTEAFF	TGTGCCAGCAGATTAGAGGGTCTCAACACTGAAGCTTTCTTT
.	TRBV9	TRBJ2-7	TRBD1	CASSVGTGAGEQYF	TGTGCCAGCAGCGTTGGGACAGGGGCTGGCGAGCAGTACTTC
.	TRBV5-1	TRBJ2-3	TRBD2	CASSLWSSGSGANTDTQYF	TGCGCCAGCAGCTTGTGGTCCAGCGGGAGCGGAGCCAACACAGATACGCAGTATTTT
.	TRBV3-1/TRBV3-2	TRBJ2-3	TRBD1	CASSQTAQGARDTQYF	TGTGCCAGCAGCCAGACGGCGCAGGGGGCAAGAGATACGCAGTATTTT
.	TRBV13	TRBJ1-4	.	CASSYRGDSNEKLFF	TGTGCCAGCAGCTACCGGGGGGACTCTAATGAAAAACTGTTTTTT
.	TRBV29-1	TRBJ2-7	.	CSVKLVGEQYF	TGCAGCGTCAAACTAGTCGGGGAGCAGTACTTC
.	TRBV5-1	TRBJ1-5	.	CASRIREDQPQHF	TGCGCCAGCCGGATAAGGGAGGATCAGCCCCAGCATTTT
once	TRBV20-1	TRBJ2-7	TRBD2	CSASKVAGGVDYEQYF	TGCAGTGCTAGTAAGGTAGCGGGAGGGGTAGACTACGAGCAGTACTTC
.	TRBV20-1	TRBJ2-3	.	CSASRDVGVTDTQYF	TGCAGTGCTAGTAGAGATGTCGGGGTCACAGATACGCAGTATTTT
.	TRBV18	TRBJ2-7	TRBD1	CASSPGTDTYEQYF	TGTGCCAGCTCGCCCGGGACAGATACCTACGAGCAGTACTTC
.	TRBV28	TRBJ1-1	.	CASREGQYMHTEAFF	TGTGCCAGCAGGGAGGGGCAGTATATGCACACTGAAGCTTTCTTT
.	TRBV20-1	TRBJ1-1	TRBD1	CSARGQGEAFF	TGCAGTGCTAGAGGACAGGGTGAAGCTTTCTTT
.	TRBV11-2	TRBJ1-1	TRBD1	CASSYSQGTEAFF	TGTGCCAGCAGCTATTCACAGGGGACTGAAGCCTTCTTT
.	TRBV7-9	TRBJ2-5	TRBD1	CASSRTGTRDQETQYF	TGTGCCAGCAGCAGGACAGGTACTAGGGACCAAGAGACCCAGTACTTC
.	TRBV2	TRBJ2-3	TRBD2	CASSELASGSVDTQYF	TGTGCCAGCAGTGAACTGGCTAGCGGGAGTGTAGATACGCAGTATTTT
.	TRBV18	TRBJ1-2	.	CASSPEQEYGYTF	TGTGCCAGCTCACCCGAACAGGAGTATGGCTACACCTTC